The 20 T cell receptor beta chains reported below all come from one sample, sequenced in a study of blood T cell repertoires in COVID-19 (dated by TCRdb to the early 2020s). The receptor library was made with the immunoSEQ multiplex PCR assay. Sourced from immuneACCESS, this table was stored by TCRdb with only in-frame sequences that have V and J called. A share of the clones is absent; for the studies checked, an unresolved V gene accounts for under half, and the remainder has no known explanation. The sample includes 110,000 to 150,000 clones, with approximately 86% observed a single time. The ten most abundant clones make up approximately 8.3% of the sample. The sample was peripheral blood. The receptors were sampled from a woman aged 60-75 years with acute or convalescent COVID-19.

V usage is TRBV24-1 and J usage is TRBJ1-1, with 7 bases lining up with TRBD1. The CDR3 runs to 15 residues. Germline V gives CDR1 KGHDR, CDR2 SFDVKD. The V segment lost 0 bases and the J segment 3 bases; nucleotides outside the gene matches: 3. CDR3 residues: CATSDLGTVYTEAFF. CDR3 in DNA: TGTGCCACCAGTGATTTGGGGACAGTTTACACTGAAGCTTTCTTT.

The V call is TRBV18, the J call TRBJ2-1; 8 nucleotides align to TRBD1. The V and J ends lost 6 bases and 4 bases, in that order; junction bases with no gene match: 5. The CDR3 spans 14 residues. CDR1 is KGHSH, CDR2 LQKENI, per germline. This CDR3 is CASSRRQGYNEQFF. The CDR3 DNA follows: TGTGCCAGCTCTCGGAGACAGGGGTACAATGAGCAGTTCTTC.

V is TRBV10-1 and J is TRBJ2-5; a possible D gene is TRBD1 (6 bases). Germline V CDR1 and CDR2: WNHNN, SYGVQD (reference sequence). V gave up 6 bases and J gave up 2 bases, with 13 bases separating them. The CDR3 extends over 14 amino acids. The CDR3 is CASSQGWNQETQYF. The CDR3 nucleotides read TGCGCCAGCAGCCAGGGGTGGAATCAAGAGACCCAGTACTTC.

The rearrangement joins TRBV5-1 to TRBJ2-6; TRBD2 might be the D (6 bases). The CDR3 has 15 amino acids. Germline values: CDR1 SGHRS, CDR2 YFSETQ. V lost 4 bases, J lost 2 bases, and 10 bases lay in between. CDR3 protein: CASSGGSAGANVLTF. The DNA of the CDR3 is TGCGCCAGCAGCGGAGGGAGTGCTGGGGCCAACGTCCTGACTTTC.

The chain combines TRBV4-1 with TRBJ1-1; D is unresolved. The V gene lost 2 bases and the J gene lost 3 bases, with 10 bases spanning the gap. Germline loops: CDR1 MGHRA, CDR2 YSYEKL. This CDR3 comprises 14 residues. The CDR3: CASSQIGTDTEAFF. The CDR3 DNA reads as TGCGCCAGCAGCCAAATCGGTACGGACACTGAAGCTTTCTTT.

This chain connects TRBV4-1 to TRBJ2-3, with D unclear. Trimming removed 8 bases from V and 0 bases from J, with 12 bases in between. This CDR3 spans 14 amino acids. Looked up from germline, CDR1 is MGHRA and CDR2 is YSYEKL. The CDR3 DNA is TGCGCCAGCGGAAACATAGCTAGCACAGATACGCAGTATTTT. It codes for CASGNIASTDTQYF.

The genes are TRBV13 and TRBJ2-5, with TRBD1 matching 8 bases. Germline-derived CDR1 and CDR2 are PRHDT and FYEKMQ (reference sequence). The ends lost 4 bases at V and 1 base at J; junction bases unmatched: 2. The CDR3 sequence is 14 residues long. The CDR3 nucleotides read TGTGCCAGCAGCTGGGGACAGGTCCAAGAGACCCAGTACTTC. Encoded protein: CASSWGQVQETQYF.

J is TRBJ1-2 and V is TRBV5-4; 9 positions agree with TRBD1. The length of the CDR3 is 15 residues. V lost 0 bases and J lost 8; bases outside the gene matches: 8. The germline gives CDR1 SGHNT, CDR2 YYREEE (reference sequence). The CDR3 loop is CASSLDGTGYLGYTF. The CDR3 DNA reads TGTGCCAGCAGCTTGGATGGGACAGGGTATTTGGGCTACACCTTC.

V usage is TRBV4-1 and J usage is TRBJ2-7; possible D gene TRBD2, 7 bases. Trimming pared 4 bases from V and 7 bases from J, leaving 17 bases between. The germline V gene has CDR1 MGHRA and CDR2 YSYEKL. The length of the CDR3 is 14 residues. CDR3 coding DNA: TGCGCCAGCAGCCGGGCGGGGGCCCCGGGGGAGCAGTACTTC. Residues: CASSRAGAPGEQYF.

This clone was seen a handful of times. The CDR3 nucleotides are TGTGCCAGCAGTCCTTACAGGGGTAGAGGGAACACCATATATTTT. This codes for CASSPYRGRGNTIYF. The chain uses TRBV28 and TRBJ1-3; 7 bases map to TRBD1. This CDR3 comprises 15 residues. The germline V gene has CDR1 MDHEN and CDR2 SYDVKM. V gave up 5 bases and J gave up 7 bases; unmatched junction bases: 11.

Concerning this clone itself: Distinct nucleotide sequences in the sample also encode this CDR3. The chain links TRBV7-9 to TRBJ1-5; D remains ambiguous. This CDR3 region has 14 residues. Per germline, CDR1 SEHNR and CDR2 FQNEAQ (reference sequence). V lost 1 base to trimming and J lost 3 bases, with 7 bases between them. The CDR3, as DNA: TGTGCCAGCAGCTTAGGAGGTTTCAATCAGCCCCAGCATTTT. This translates into CASSLGGFNQPQHF.

The chain is built from TRBV28 and TRBJ2-5; D is possibly TRBD1 (6 bases). CDR3 length equals 16 residues. Trimming removed 5 bases at V and 5 bases at J, with 21 bases between. Germline CDR1 reads MDHEN; CDR2 reads SYDVKM. The CDR3 DNA reads TGTGCCAGCAGTCCCCCGGACAGAGTCCATGACGAGACCCAGTACTTC. This gives the protein CASSPPDRVHDETQYF.

V and J are TRBV5-4 and TRBJ2-5; 9 bases align to TRBD2. Germline CDR1 SGHNT, CDR2 YYREEE (reference sequence). The CDR3 has 15 residues. The V and J ends lost 4 bases and 1 base, in that order; junction bases with no gene match: 5. The CDR3 nucleotides are TGTGCCAGCAGCCGGACTAGCGCACCCCAAGAGACCCAGTACTTC. It codes for CASSRTSAPQETQYF. Complete variable domain (other parts from reference TRBV5-4 and TRBJ2-5): ETGVTQSPTHLIKTRGQQVTLRCSSQSGHNTVSWYQQALGQGPQFIFQYYREEENGRGNFPPRFSGLQFPNYSSELNVNALELDDSALYLCASSRTSAPQETQYFGPGTRLLVL.

The V gene is TRBV4-2, the J gene TRBJ1-5; D unclear. CDR1 is LGHNA and CDR2 is YNFKEQ in the germline V gene. The CDR3 loop spans 15 amino acids. V lost 1 base and J lost 0, with 7 bases in between. CDR3 nucleotides: TGTGCCAGCAGCCAAGCCCAGGCTAGCAATCAGCCCCAGCATTTT. Encoded protein: CASSQAQASNQPQHF.

The genes are TRBV27 and TRBJ2-5, with D maybe TRBD2 (6 bases). The CDR3 covers 15 residues. Germline V gives CDR1 MNHEY, CDR2 SMNVEV (reference sequence). V lost 3 bases and J lost 1, with 12 bases in between. CDR3 in amino acids: CASSFLGGIQETQYF. The CDR3 DNA sequence: TGTGCCAGCAGTTTCCTCGGCGGGATCCAAGAGACCCAGTACTTC.

This clone showed up just once. This chain joins TRBV4-2 and TRBJ1-2; the D gene is possibly TRBD1 (5 bases). CDR3 length equals 16 residues. The germline gives CDR1 LGHNA, CDR2 YNFKEQ. Trimming took off 1 base at V and 3 bases at J, with 15 bases between the two ends. CDR3 coding DNA: TGTGCCAGCAGCCAAGCGACAGCCAGAGCAGACTATGGCTACACCTTC. The encoded protein is CASSQATARADYGYTF.

This sequence joins TRBV28 and TRBJ1-6; D possibly corresponds to TRBD1 (6 bases). V lost 6 bases to trimming and J lost 3 bases, with 12 bases between them. CDR1 is MDHEN, CDR2 SYDVKM, per germline. This CDR3 is 15 amino acids long. Here the CDR3 reads CASSVRGHYNSPLHF. In DNA form, the CDR3 reads TGTGCCAGCAGCGTAAGGGGACACTATAATTCACCCCTCCACTTT.

V is TRBV3-1 (or the pseudogene TRBV3-2) and J is TRBJ2-3; 10 nucleotides match TRBD2. V was clipped by 0 bases and J by 5 bases; unmatched bases: 14. This CDR3 is 19 amino acids long. In germline, CDR1 is LGHDT, CDR2 YNNKEL (reference sequence). CDR3 sequence reads: CASSQDNAASGGYEDTQYF. CDR3 nucleotides: TGTGCCAGCAGCCAAGATAACGCGGCTAGCGGGGGATATGAAGATACGCAGTATTTT.

This clone was counted between two and nine times. The V and J genes are TRBV19 and TRBJ1-5; D remains unclear. Germline CDR1 is LNHDA and CDR2 is SQIVND (reference sequence). V lost 4 bases and J lost 7, with 8 bases in between. This CDR3 has 12 residues. Written as DNA, the CDR3 is TGTGCCAGTAGTACAGGCCGGCAGCCCCAGCATTTT. This gives the protein CASSTGRQPQHF. Full variable domain (missing parts from reference TRBV19 and TRBJ1-5): DGGITQSPKYLFRKEGQNVTLSCEQNLNHDAMYWYRQDPGQGLRLIYYSQIVNDFQKGDIAEGYSVSREKKESFPLTVTSAQKNPTAFYLCASSTGRQPQHFGDGTRLSIL.

The gene calls are TRBV6-5 and TRBJ1-1; weak D call: TRBD1 (6 bases). Looked up from germline, CDR1 is MNHEY and CDR2 is SVGAGI. With 2 bases removed from V and 4 bases from J, the gap between germline ends came to 14 bases. The CDR3 has 15 residues. CDR3 bases: TGTGCCAGCAGTTACGAGGGGGGGAGGGCCACTGAAGCTTTCTTT. This sequence encodes CASSYEGGRATEAFF.